Described below is a single T cell receptor (beta chain) sequence and its context. This specimen belongs to a study of control samples from healthy donors and cancer patients. V was shortened by 0 bases and J by 0 bases, with 3 bases between the two germline ends. This CDR3 is 14 amino acids long. Germline CDR1 is SGHRS and CDR2 is YFSETQ. This table comes from immunoSEQ multiplex PCR, and its TCRdb copy is limited to in-frame clones, with some not included. The sample includes tens of thousands of clones, 83% seen only once; the top ten take about half. The sequencing sample was made of blood. The sequence was collected from a man aged 60-69 years in good health. V is TRBV5-1 and J is TRBJ1-4, with D uncertain. This chain's CDR3 is CASSLAATNEKLFF. Here the CDR3 DNA reads TGCGCCAGCAGCTTGGCTGCAACTAATGAAAAACTGTTTTTT. Together with reference TRBV5-1 and TRBJ1-4, the CDR3 gives the full variable domain: KAGVTQTPRYLIKTRGQQVTLSCSPISGHRSVSWYQQTPGQGLQFLFEYFSETQRNKGNFPGRFSGRQFSNSRSEMNVSTLELGDSALYLCASSLAATNEKLFFGSGTQLSVL.